The 5 T cell receptor beta chains given below trace back to one sample, sequenced in a study of shared clonotypes between healthy human individuals. Clones were read by immunoSEQ multiplex PCR, and TCRdb kept only the in-frame ones, dropping some. The table has hundreds of thousands of clones, approximately 95% seen once. CD45RO-negative, CCR7-selected cells formed the naive CD8 fraction, which excluded terminally differentiated effector memory CD45RA+ cells. Sequenced: naive CD8+ T cells sorted from blood. The receptors here all came from a woman aged 25 to 45 in good health.

The V gene is TRBV28, the J gene TRBJ1-2; 8 nucleotides align to TRBD1. CDR3 size: 16 residues. From germline, CDR1 is MDHEN and CDR2 SYDVKM. J gave up 4 bases and V 6 bases, and 13 bases lay outside the gene matches. DNA of the CDR3: TGTGCCAGCAGAGACAGGGGCGCTTTACGGATCTATGGCTACACCTTC. Protein product: CASRDRGALRIYGYTF.

The chain recombines TRBV19 with TRBJ2-7; no clear D gene. The CDR3 consists of 15 residues. CDR1 and CDR2 from the germline V gene are LNHDA and SQIVND (reference sequence). Trimming shortened V by 9 bases and J by 0 bases, and 18 bases separated the two germline ends. For the CDR3, the DNA is TGTGCCAGCTCTGAAGCTCCCGTAGACTCCTACGAGCAGTACTTC. The encoded protein is CASSEAPVDSYEQYF.

J is TRBJ2-7 and V is TRBV27, with D possibly being TRBD1 (6 bases). This CDR3 spans 14 amino acids. Per germline, CDR1 MNHEY and CDR2 SMNVEV (reference sequence). Deletions cut 5 bases from V and 3 bases from J, with 14 bases between. Here the CDR3 reads CASSLLTGSYEQYF. For the CDR3, the DNA is TGTGCCAGCAGTCTCCTAACAGGGAGCTACGAGCAGTACTTC.

This rearrangement joins TRBV19 to TRBJ1-6, with TRBD1 identical over 7 bases. The J segment lost 7 bases and the V segment lost 7 bases, leaving 7 bases of the junction unmatched. Germline V gene data show CDR1 as LNHDA and CDR2 as SQIVND (reference sequence). This CDR3 is 14 amino acids long. This CDR3 reads CASNTGAPNSPLHF. In DNA form, the CDR3 reads TGTGCCAGTAATACAGGGGCCCCGAATTCACCCCTCCACTTT.

This chain uses TRBV28 with TRBJ1-5, with D unresolved. Trimming removed 9 bases at V and 0 bases at J, with 15 bases between. The CDR3 extends over 15 amino acids. Germline CDR1 and CDR2: MDHEN and SYDVKM. DNA of the CDR3: TGTGCCAGGACCCCTAGGGAGTATAGCAATCAGCCCCAGCATTTT. This encodes CARTPREYSNQPQHF. Complete variable domain (other parts from reference TRBV28 and TRBJ1-5): DVKVTQSSRYLVKRTGEKVFLECVQDMDHENMFWYRQDPGLGLRLIYFSYDVKMKEKGDIPEGYSVSREKKERFSLILESASTNQTSMYLCARTPREYSNQPQHFGDGTRLSIL.